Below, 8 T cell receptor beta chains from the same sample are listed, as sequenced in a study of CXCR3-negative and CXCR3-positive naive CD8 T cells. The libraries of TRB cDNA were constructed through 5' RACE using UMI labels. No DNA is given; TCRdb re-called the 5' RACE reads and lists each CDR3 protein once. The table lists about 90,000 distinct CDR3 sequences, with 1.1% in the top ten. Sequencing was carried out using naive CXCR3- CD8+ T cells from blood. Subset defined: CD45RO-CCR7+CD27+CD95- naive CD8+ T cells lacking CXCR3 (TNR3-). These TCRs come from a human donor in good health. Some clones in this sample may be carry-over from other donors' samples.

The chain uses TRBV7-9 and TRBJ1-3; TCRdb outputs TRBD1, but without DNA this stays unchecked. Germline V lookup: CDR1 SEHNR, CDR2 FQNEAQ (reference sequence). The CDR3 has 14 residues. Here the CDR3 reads CASLDSISGNTIYF.

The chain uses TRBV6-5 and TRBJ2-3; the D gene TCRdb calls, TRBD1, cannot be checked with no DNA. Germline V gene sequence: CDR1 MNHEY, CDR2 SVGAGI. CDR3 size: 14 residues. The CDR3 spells CASSYSAGEGTQYF.

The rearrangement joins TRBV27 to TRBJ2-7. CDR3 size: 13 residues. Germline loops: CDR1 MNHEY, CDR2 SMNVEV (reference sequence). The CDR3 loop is CASSFGKTYEQYF.

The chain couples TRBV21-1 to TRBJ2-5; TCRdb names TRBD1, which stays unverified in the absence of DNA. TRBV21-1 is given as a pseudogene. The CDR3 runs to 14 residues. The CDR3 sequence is CASSTPGKEETQYF.

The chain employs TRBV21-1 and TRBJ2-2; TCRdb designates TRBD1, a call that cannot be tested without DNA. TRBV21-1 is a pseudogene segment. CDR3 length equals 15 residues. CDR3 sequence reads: CASSKWIGDTGELFF.

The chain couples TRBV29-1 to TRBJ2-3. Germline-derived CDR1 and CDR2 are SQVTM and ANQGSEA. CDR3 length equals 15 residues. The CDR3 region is CSVDRPFTSTDTQYF.

This chain's CDR3 is CASSPQGRNTGELFF. The gene calls are TRBV7-3 and TRBJ2-2; as DNA is missing, the TRBD1 call by TCRdb cannot be tested. Germline V lookup: CDR1 SGHTA, CDR2 FQGTGA. CDR3 length: 15 amino acids.

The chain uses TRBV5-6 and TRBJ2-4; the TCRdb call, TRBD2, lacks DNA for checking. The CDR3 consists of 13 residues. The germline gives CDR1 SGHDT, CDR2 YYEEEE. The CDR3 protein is CASGESAKNIQYF.